This paragraph covers one TCR beta chain sequence. The sample comes from a study of blood T cell repertoires in COVID-19. As for the study in general: There were acute and convalescent COVID-19 samples, and they came from the United States, Italy and Spain. In each case, the material was cDNA or gDNA derived from T cells, B-cell-depleted T cells, or PBMCs.

V was pared by 2 bases and J by 2 bases, with 9 bases between. CDR3 length: 15 amino acids. CDR1 KGHSH and CDR2 LQKENI come from the germline V gene. Per the authors' pipeline: Estimated nucleated cell counts came from reference gene primer amplification. The method was immunoSEQ multiplex PCR; TCRdb's version includes in-frame clones alone and lacks a portion of them. Clone size and V and J calls were adopted from that table, with D and trimming inferred from the DNA. The repertoire consists of tens of thousands of clones, with more than 60% occurring once and the leading ten covering roughly 7.5%. The sequence was obtained from a woman in her sixties or seventies with active or convalescent COVID-19. The material sequenced was peripheral blood. The chain joins TRBV18 to TRBJ2-2; D is unresolved. The CDR3 DNA follows: TGTGCCAGCTCACCAAAACCACTTAACACCGGGGAGCTGTTTTTT. This codes for CASSPKPLNTGELFF.